This T cell receptor beta chain came from a study of blood T cell repertoires in COVID-19. V lost 4 bases, J lost 7 bases, and 13 bases lay in between. This CDR3 is 13 amino acids long. CDR1 SNHLY and CDR2 FYNNEI come from the germline V gene. This clone appeared a few times. The identical CDR3 is also encoded by other nucleotide sequences in the sample. The repertoire was sequenced with immunoSEQ multiplex PCR; TCRdb's copy has only in-frame clones and lacks some. The data contain about 99,000 clones, roughly 84% of them seen just once; the ten biggest clones take up 1.5% to 2.5%. Sample: peripheral blood. The origin of this receptor is a man in his 70s with active or convalescent COVID-19. This sequence joins TRBV2 and TRBJ1-2; D perhaps matches TRBD1 (6 bases). CDR3 region: CASSVQGSGGYTF. DNA for the CDR3: TGTGCCAGCAGTGTGCAGGGGTCGGGTGGCTACACCTTC.